Following are 30 T cell receptor beta chains from one sample sequenced in a study of control samples from healthy donors and cancer patients. Sequencing was performed with immunoSEQ multiplex PCR; in TCRdb, only in-frame clones are kept and a portion is missing. The sample contains fewer than 250,000 clones, roughly nine tenths of which appear only once. Sequencing was done on a sample of blood. These receptors were obtained from a man younger than 45 in good health.

The chain combines TRBV18 with TRBJ2-7, with 7 positions matching TRBD1. The V and J ends lost 5 bases and 3 bases, in that order; junction bases with no gene match: 4. Germline CDR1 KGHSH, CDR2 LQKENI. The CDR3 is 13 amino acids. DNA of the CDR3: TGTGCCAGCTCAACGGACAGGAACTACGAGCAGTACTTC. It specifies CASSTDRNYEQYF.

This chain joins TRBV15 and TRBJ2-7, with TRBD1 identical over 7 bases. The V gene's germline CDR1 is LNHNV and CDR2 YYDKDF (reference sequence). J gave up 5 bases and V 4 bases, and 8 bases lay outside the gene matches. The CDR3 contains 14 residues. The CDR3 region has the DNA TGTGCCACCAGCACATACAGGGGTTCCGACGAGCAGTACTTC. Protein: CATSTYRGSDEQYF.

The rearrangement joins TRBV12-3 or TRBV12-4 to TRBJ1-2; a possible D gene is TRBD1 (6 bases). Trimming stripped 5 bases from V and 10 bases from J, with 17 bases between. The CDR3 is 13 residues long. CDR3 nucleotides: TGTGCCAGCAGTCACCGGGACATTTCCCTCTACACCTTC. Translated, it gives CASSHRDISLYTF.

The rearrangement links TRBV5-8 to TRBJ2-7, with D perhaps TRBD1 or TRBD2 (5 bases each). The length of the CDR3 is 14 residues. The V and J ends lost 5 bases and 1 base respectively, with 13 bases between them. Germline values: CDR1 SGHTS, CDR2 YDEGEE. CDR3 in amino acids: CASRETGRSYEQYF. The CDR3 DNA is TGTGCCAGCAGGGAAACGGGACGGTCCTACGAGCAGTACTTC.

The V call is TRBV3-1 (or the pseudogene TRBV3-2), the J call TRBJ1-2, with D possibly matching TRBD1 (5 bases). The germline V gene has CDR1 LGHDT and CDR2 YNNKEL (reference sequence). The CDR3 contains 15 residues. V was trimmed by 4 bases and J by 6 bases, leaving 18 bases between them. The CDR3 DNA is TGTGCCAGCAGCCCCGGGACCGCGGCCCGGGATGGCTACACCTTC. It is translated as CASSPGTAARDGYTF.

The CDR3 reads CASSLVRGNEQFF. The CDR3 bases are TGTGCCAGCAGCTTAGTCCGCGGAAATGAGCAGTTCTTC. The V and J genes are TRBV7-8 and TRBJ2-1; D not resolved. This CDR3 contains 13 residues. V lost 1 base, J lost 7 bases, and 8 bases lay in between. Germline loops: CDR1 SGHVS, CDR2 FQNEAQ.

The V call is TRBV11-3, the J call TRBJ2-6, with 9 nucleotides matching TRBD1. The CDR3 contains 18 residues. Looked up from germline, CDR1 is SGHNT and CDR2 is YENEEA. Trimming at V came to 5 bases and at J to 2 bases, leaving 10 bases not matched to a gene. CDR3: CASSPGTGKIPGANVLTF. In DNA, the CDR3 is TGTGCCAGCAGCCCCGGGACAGGGAAGATACCTGGGGCCAACGTCCTGACTTTC.

The gene calls are TRBV3-1 (or the pseudogene TRBV3-2) and TRBJ1-4; tentative D call: TRBD1 (6 bases). Between the trimmed V and J ends, which lost 7 bases and 2 bases, there was a span of 11 bases. The CDR3 is 14 amino acids. Germline V gene sequence: CDR1 LGHDT, CDR2 YNNKEL (reference sequence). Written as DNA, the CDR3 is TGTGCCAGCACCTCAGGGGTTACTAATGAAAAACTGTTTTTT. Its protein product is CASTSGVTNEKLFF.

V gene TRBV11-2 combines with J gene TRBJ1-1; 8 bases are shared with TRBD1. The germline V gene encodes CDR1 SGHAT and CDR2 FQNNGV. The V and J ends lost 1 base and 0 bases, in that order; junction bases with no gene match: 7. The CDR3 spans 17 residues. CDR3 sequence (DNA): TGTGCCAGCAGCTTAGGTGGGACAGGCAACATGAACACTGAAGCTTTCTTT. This sequence encodes CASSLGGTGNMNTEAFF.

In its sample, this clone was seen once. This rearrangement joins TRBV15 to TRBJ1-2; D is unresolved. Looked up from germline, CDR1 is LNHNV and CDR2 is YYDKDF (reference sequence). V was cut by 1 base and J by 0 bases, with 9 bases left in between. CDR3 length: 15 amino acids. CDR3 DNA: TGTGCCACCAGCAGAGCGATGGTGACTAACTATGGCTACACCTTC. Amino acid sequence: CATSRAMVTNYGYTF.

The CDR3 DNA reads TGTGCCAGCTCACCACCCAAGGTGGGCACAGATACGCAGTATTTT. Translated, it gives CASSPPKVGTDTQYF. The chain is built from TRBV18 and TRBJ2-3, with unresolved D. This CDR3 spans 15 amino acids. Germline-derived CDR1 and CDR2 are KGHSH and LQKENI. Trimming stripped 0 bases from V and 1 base from J, with 8 bases between.

The chain links TRBV6-5 to TRBJ1-1, with 7 nucleotides matching TRBD1. CDR3 size: 15 residues. V shed 11 bases and J 0 bases; nucleotides not matched to a gene: 12. Germline CDR1 is MNHEY and CDR2 is SVGAGI. CDR3 in amino acids: CASRGTEFMNTEAFF. CDR3 bases: TGTGCCTCCAGGGGGACAGAATTCATGAACACTGAAGCTTTCTTT.

The chain links TRBV6-6 to TRBJ1-5, with D unresolved. The CDR3 sequence is 12 residues long. CDR1 is MNHNY and CDR2 is SVGAGI in the germline V gene (reference sequence). Trimming removed 4 bases at V and 7 bases at J, with 8 bases between. This CDR3 reads CASSFEGQPQHF. DNA of the CDR3: TGTGCCAGCAGTTTCGAAGGGCAGCCCCAGCATTTT.

The chain has TRBV20-1 and TRBJ2-4; 8 bases fit TRBD1. Germline CDR1 DFQATT, CDR2 SNEGSKA (reference sequence). This CDR3 is 15 amino acids long. V shed 3 bases, J shed 9 bases, and the junction held 13 bases outside the gene matches. In nucleotides, the CDR3 is TGCAGTGCTAGTCAGGCAGGGGGCTTTTTTGGCATTCAGTACTTC. This translates into CSASQAGGFFGIQYF.

The chain links TRBV30 to TRBJ1-6; D is ambiguous. CDR3 length: 14 residues. Germline values: CDR1 GTSNPN, CDR2 SVGIG (reference sequence). V dropped 4 bases and J dropped 0 bases, with 7 bases sitting between them. The CDR3 sequence is CAWNPNSYNSPLHF. In DNA form, the CDR3 reads TGTGCCTGGAATCCGAACTCCTATAATTCACCCCTCCACTTT. The full variable domain, in which reference TRBV30 and TRBJ1-6 provide the parts outside the CDR3, is SQTIHQWPATLVQPVGSPLSLECTVEGTSNPNLYWYRQAAGRGLQLLFYSVGIGQISSEVPQNLSASRPQDRQFILSSKKLLLSDSGFYLCAWNPNSYNSPLHFGNGTRLTVT.

The chain joins TRBV25-1 to TRBJ1-4, with 9 bases that match TRBD1. Looked up from germline, CDR1 is MGHDK and CDR2 is SYGVNS. V was pared by 3 bases and J by 0 bases, with 5 bases of the junction left unmatched. This CDR3 is 17 amino acids long. The CDR3 here is CASSDPGQGTTNEKLFF. The CDR3 DNA reads TGTGCCAGCAGTGACCCAGGACAGGGGACAACTAATGAAAAACTGTTTTTT. The full variable domain, completed using reference TRBV25-1 and TRBJ1-4, is EADIYQTPRYLVIGTGKKITLECSQTMGHDKMYWYQQDPGMELHLIHYSYGVNSTEKGDLSSESTVSRIRTEHFPLTLESARPSHTSQYLCASSDPGQGTTNEKLFFGSGTQLSVL.

This clone was seen a single time. The V call is TRBV23-1, the J call TRBJ1-2; D may be TRBD1 (5 bases). TRBV23-1 is classed as an ORF, of uncertain function. Trimming took 8 bases from V and 3 from J, leaving 10 bases between them. There are 12 residues in the CDR3. The CDR3 protein is CASYKQDYGYTF. The CDR3, as DNA: TGCGCCAGCTACAAACAGGACTATGGCTACACCTTC.

V and J are TRBV6-5 and TRBJ2-1; possibly TRBD1 for D (6 bases). V shed 6 bases and J shed 2 bases, with 14 bases lying between them. CDR3 length: 15 amino acids. Looked up from germline, CDR1 is MNHEY and CDR2 is SVGAGI. CDR3 in amino acids: CASSRGQGPYNEQFF. DNA for the CDR3: TGTGCCAGCAGCCGGGGACAAGGGCCCTACAATGAGCAGTTCTTC.

The V gene is TRBV7-8, the J gene TRBJ2-1, with 11 bases identical to TRBD2. This CDR3 has 17 residues. CDR1 and CDR2 from the germline V gene are SGHVS and FQNEAQ. The J segment lost 6 bases and the V segment lost 2 bases, leaving 9 bases of the junction unmatched. The CDR3 region is CASSLPSSGGLSNEQFF. Written as DNA, the CDR3 is TGTGCCAGCAGCTTACCGTCTAGCGGGGGGTTATCCAATGAGCAGTTCTTC.

The J gene is TRBJ1-6, the V gene TRBV9, with D tentatively TRBD1 (6 bases). The CDR3 sequence is 15 residues long. With 2 bases removed from V and 10 bases from J, the gap between germline ends came to 16 bases. Germline CDR1 SGDLS, CDR2 YYNGEE. The CDR3 loop reads CASSVEQGWGSPLHF. CDR3 bases: TGTGCCAGCAGCGTCGAACAGGGTTGGGGGTCACCCCTCCACTTT.

The V and J genes are TRBV3-1 (or the pseudogene TRBV3-2) and TRBJ1-6; 8 bases are shared with TRBD1. Trimming took 6 bases from V and 11 from J; bases not matched to a gene: 6. CDR3 length: 13 residues. Per the germline V gene, CDR1 is LGHDT and CDR2 is YNNKEL (reference sequence). The CDR3 protein is CASSHRGRPPLHF. The CDR3, as DNA: TGTGCCAGCAGTCACAGGGGGAGGCCACCCCTCCACTTT.

The gene calls are TRBV18 and TRBJ1-1; D is possibly TRBD1 (5 bases). Deletions cut 3 bases from V and 1 base from J, with 15 bases between. The germline CDR1 and CDR2 sequences are KGHSH and LQKENI. This CDR3 has 16 residues. CDR3 coding DNA: TGTGCCAGCTCACCTATGGTAGGGGCCAAGAACACTGAAGCTTTCTTT. It codes for CASSPMVGAKNTEAFF.

The gene calls are TRBV28 and TRBJ1-3; D is unclear. The germline gives CDR1 MDHEN, CDR2 SYDVKM. V was trimmed by 10 bases and J by 0 bases, leaving 16 bases between them. The CDR3 spans 15 residues. The CDR3 region has the DNA TGTGCCACCGAATCTATCGAAAACTCTGGAAACACCATATATTTT. It specifies CATESIENSGNTIYF. Full variable domain (rest looked up from reference TRBV28 and TRBJ1-3): DVKVTQSSRYLVKRTGEKVFLECVQDMDHENMFWYRQDPGLGLRLIYFSYDVKMKEKGDIPEGYSVSREKKERFSLILESASTNQTSMYLCATESIENSGNTIYFGEGSWLTVV.

Only a few counts were recorded for this clone. This chain joins TRBV27 and TRBJ1-4; D unresolved. The V gene lost 6 bases and the J gene lost 3 bases, with 14 bases spanning the gap. Germline-derived CDR1 and CDR2 are MNHEY and SMNVEV (reference sequence). The CDR3 consists of 15 residues. The CDR3 region is CASRPLVRANEKLFF. The CDR3 region has the DNA TGTGCCAGCAGACCCTTGGTACGGGCTAATGAAAAACTGTTTTTT.

The chain joins TRBV27 to TRBJ1-5; the D gene is possibly TRBD1 (6 bases). Germline assignment: CDR1 MNHEY and CDR2 SMNVEV (reference sequence). The CDR3 totals 12 residues. V gave up 7 bases and J gave up 8 bases, with 12 bases separating them. In DNA, the CDR3 is TGTGCCAGCAATCGGGAGGGGGAGCCCCAGCATTTT. Its translation: CASNREGEPQHF.

The chain couples TRBV5-4 to TRBJ2-1; TRBD1 is a possible D gene (6 bases). Per germline, CDR1 SGHNT and CDR2 YYREEE (reference sequence). This CDR3 has 15 residues. V was trimmed by 5 bases and J by 7 bases, leaving 19 bases between them. The chain's CDR3 is CASRKQGLFLNEQFF. CDR3 DNA sequence: TGTGCCAGCAGGAAACAGGGATTGTTTTTAAATGAGCAGTTCTTC.

The J gene is TRBJ1-2, the V gene TRBV4-1; D gene ambiguous. The germline CDR1 and CDR2 sequences are MGHRA and YSYEKL. V lost 7 bases and J lost 8, with 5 bases in between. This CDR3 comprises 9 residues. The CDR3 loop is CASMRGYTF. In nucleotides, the CDR3 is TGCGCCAGCATGCGGGGCTACACCTTC.

The V gene is TRBV6-1, the J gene TRBJ2-7; TRBD2 might be the D (6 bases). The V and J ends lost 3 bases and 2 bases respectively, with 14 bases between them. The CDR3 covers 15 residues. Germline-derived CDR1 and CDR2 are MNHNS and SASEGT. The CDR3 nucleotides are TGTGCCAGCAGTGAGTTCGGGACTGGCACCTACGAGCAGTACTTC. This translates into CASSEFGTGTYEQYF.

This chain uses TRBV13 with TRBJ2-1; D may be TRBD2 (6 bases). Germline CDR1 PRHDT, CDR2 FYEKMQ (reference sequence). The CDR3 spans 14 residues. V gave up 1 base and J gave up 5 bases, with 9 bases separating them. CDR3 nucleotide sequence: TGTGCCAGCAGCTTAGTTGGGACTCACAATGAGCAGTTCTTC. Translation: CASSLVGTHNEQFF. The variable domain in full, completed from reference TRBV13 and TRBJ2-1, reads AAGVIQSPRHLIKEKRETATLKCYPIPRHDTVYWYQQGPGQDPQFLISFYEKMQSDKGSIPDRFSAQQFSDYHSELNMSSLELGDSALYFCASSLVGTHNEQFFGPGTRLTVL.

The chain has TRBV30 and TRBJ2-3; D assignment may be TRBD1 or TRBD2 (6 bases each). CDR3 length: 14 residues. With 3 bases removed from V and 0 bases from J, the gap between germline ends came to 10 bases. Germline CDR1 is GTSNPN and CDR2 is SVGIG (reference sequence). CDR3 loop: CAWSRGLSTDTQYF. The DNA for the CDR3 is TGTGCCTGGAGCCGGGGGCTAAGCACAGATACGCAGTATTTT. The entire variable domain, with the rest obtained from reference TRBV30 and TRBJ2-3, is as follows: SQTIHQWPATLVQPVGSPLSLECTVEGTSNPNLYWYRQAAGRGLQLLFYSVGIGQISSEVPQNLSASRPQDRQFILSSKKLLLSDSGFYLCAWSRGLSTDTQYFGPGTRLTVL.